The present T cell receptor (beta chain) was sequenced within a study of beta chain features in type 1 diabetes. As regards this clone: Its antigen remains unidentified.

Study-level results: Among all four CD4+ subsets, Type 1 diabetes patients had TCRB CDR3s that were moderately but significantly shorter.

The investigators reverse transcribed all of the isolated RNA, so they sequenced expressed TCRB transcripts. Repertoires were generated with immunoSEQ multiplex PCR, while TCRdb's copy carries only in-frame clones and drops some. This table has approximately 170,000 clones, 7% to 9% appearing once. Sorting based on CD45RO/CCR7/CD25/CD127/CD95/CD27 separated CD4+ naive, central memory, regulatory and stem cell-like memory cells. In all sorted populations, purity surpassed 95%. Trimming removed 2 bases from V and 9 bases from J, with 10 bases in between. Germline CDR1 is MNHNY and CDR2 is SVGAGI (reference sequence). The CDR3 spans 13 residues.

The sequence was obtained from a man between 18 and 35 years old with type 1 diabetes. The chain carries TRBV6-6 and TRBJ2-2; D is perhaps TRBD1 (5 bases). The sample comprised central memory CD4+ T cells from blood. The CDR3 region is CASSYVGHRELFF. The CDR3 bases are TGTGCCAGCAGTTACGTAGGACATAGGGAGCTGTTTTTT.